Listed here is a single T cell receptor (beta chain). The data originate from a study of Ad26.COV2.S vaccination and SARS-CoV-2 variants. Data came from immunoSEQ multiplex PCR; TCRdb stores just in-frame clones and leaves some out. The table lists over 350,000 clones, 75% to 90% of them singletons. Germline V gene data show CDR1 as SGDLS and CDR2 as YYNGEE. The germline V and J ends were trimmed by 0 bases and 2 bases, with 9 bases remaining between them. This CDR3 has 14 residues. Treatment reported: around 19 received Ad26.COV2.S at low or high dose, single or two shots; roughly five received placebo; per-sample allocation not given. Following the first vaccine or placebo injection, samples were taken on day 63.

The sequence came from a person aged 18-60 years who received the Ad26.COV2.S COVID-19 vaccine or a placebo. The material sequenced was peripheral blood, taken in a trial of Ad26.COV2.S vaccine versus placebo. The rearrangement uses TRBV9 and TRBJ2-7; maybe TRBD2 (6 bases). The CDR3 sequence is CASSVAGDPYEQYF. CDR3 sequence (DNA): TGTGCCAGCAGCGTAGCGGGAGACCCCTACGAGCAGTACTTC.